These T cell receptor beta chains were read from a single sample in a study of T cells in localized non-small cell lung cancer. Some clones are missing from TCRdb's copy, which holds only in-frame ones; the method was immunoSEQ multiplex PCR. The sample holds tens of thousands of clones; about 78% are singletons and the top ten take 35% to 40%. This sample comprised peripheral blood, obtained before any cancer treatment. These receptors were obtained from a male donor at least 60 years old with stage II squamous cell lung carcinoma. Both conserved end residues are part of each CDR3.

v_call cdr3_aa
TRBV19 CASRSQRSGNTIYF
TRBV11-2 CASSFTGGTEAFF
TRBV5-1 CASTSGPVNEQFF
TRBV5-1 CASSPDGQGAPEQYF
TRBV7-9 CASSRGRDVETQYF
TRBV1 CTSSQDLEGRETQYF
TRBV27 CASSLVSVLAGELFF
TRBV28 CASSFGVTGRSGANVLTF
TRBV5-6 CASSLAIWEDVTDTQYF
TRBV4-3 CASRHLTSGRAPRETQYF
TRBV27 CASSTNGNTEAFF
TRBV10-3 CAISGGQVNTEAFF
TRBV7-8 CASSLEEGLVQYF